This TCR beta chain was sequenced for a study of blood T cell repertoires in COVID-19. As for the study in general: COVID-19 samples collected from the United States, Italy and Spain covered acute and convalescent phases.

Authors' analysis steps: The authors estimated nucleated cell counts from reference gene primer amplification. TCRdb keeps only in-frame clones here, not all; method: immunoSEQ multiplex PCR. V and J calls and clone size follow that table, whereas D and trimming were derived from the DNA. The sample has roughly 280,000 clones; under 90% are singletons. This CDR3 has 17 amino acids. Germline V gives CDR1 SEHNR, CDR2 FQNEAQ (reference sequence). V lost 2 bases to trimming and J lost 0 bases, with 16 bases between them. In terms of age and location, participants ranged from roughly 18 to 90 years and lived in 24 US areas. Before being deemed recovered, Cohort 3 donors had two negative PCRs, clearance, or symptom resolution.

The sequenced sample consisted of PBMCs or T cells enriched from blood (not recorded which). The TCR sequence derives from a woman aged 55 to 70 who had recovered from COVID-19. The chain joins TRBV7-9 to TRBJ1-2; the D gene is possibly TRBD1 (5 bases). The CDR3: CASSLYLGQTSNYGYTF. In DNA form, the CDR3 reads TGTGCCAGCAGCTTATATCTCGGACAAACCTCTAACTATGGCTACACCTTC.